The clone carrying this T cell receptor (beta chain) has just one count. Antigen specificity is unknown. TCRbeta libraries were built with three rounds of nested PCR, modified from ARM-PCR. One entry per CDR3 protein, called by TCRdb with MiXCR from the multiplex PCR reads. The sample holds about 75,000 distinct CDR3 sequences; around 70% are singletons and the top ten take about a quarter. This sample's RNA came from whole unsorted tissue. More than 3 cm separated this lung sample from the edge of the tumor. This entry comes from a study of tumor and adjacent non-tumor tissue in lung cancer. About the research overall: Aged roughly 30 to 76 years, patients included approximately 11 men and five or six women with stage I to III disease.

Study-wide findings and caveats: Tumor tissue had significantly higher TCR diversity than normal lung. Tumor repertoires had a smaller top 100 clone share than normal lung.

The sample was distant non-tumor lung tissue. The source is a woman between 45 and 60 years old with non-small cell lung cancer.

CDR3 nucleotide sequence: TGCAGTGCTAGGCCCCTGGACAGCTTCGAACAGTACTTC. Translation gives CSARPLDSFEQYF. This rearrangement joins TRBV20-1 to TRBJ2-7; tentative D call: TRBD1 (6 bases). Germline lookup yields CDR1 DFQATT and CDR2 SNEGSKA (reference sequence). This CDR3 has 13 amino acids. V was shortened by 3 bases and J by 10 bases, with 19 bases between the two germline ends.